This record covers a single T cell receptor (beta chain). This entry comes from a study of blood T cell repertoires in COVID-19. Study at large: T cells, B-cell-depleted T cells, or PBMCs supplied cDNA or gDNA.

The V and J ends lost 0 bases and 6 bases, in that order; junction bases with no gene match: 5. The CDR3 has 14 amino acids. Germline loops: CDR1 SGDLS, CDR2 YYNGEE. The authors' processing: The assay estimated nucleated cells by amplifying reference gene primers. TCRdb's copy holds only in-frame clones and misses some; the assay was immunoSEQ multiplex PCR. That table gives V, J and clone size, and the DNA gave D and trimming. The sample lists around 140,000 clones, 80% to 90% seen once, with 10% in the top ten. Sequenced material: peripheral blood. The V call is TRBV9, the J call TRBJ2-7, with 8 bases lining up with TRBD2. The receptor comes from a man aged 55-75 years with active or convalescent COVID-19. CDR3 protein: CASSVAETSVEQYF. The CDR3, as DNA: TGTGCCAGCAGCGTAGCTGAGACTAGCGTCGAGCAGTACTTC.